The rows below give T cell receptor beta chains drawn from one sample of a study of blood T cell repertoires in COVID-19. TCRdb's copy holds only in-frame clones and misses some; the assay was immunoSEQ multiplex PCR. The sample has 250,000 to 300,000 clones, almost 85% seen once. Sequencing was done on a sample of peripheral blood. All receptors derive from a man in his fifties with active or convalescent COVID-19. CDR3s include the opening cysteine and the closing phenylalanine or tryptophan.

j_call v_call cdr3_aa
TRBJ1-2 TRBV10-3 CAISSGGDYGYTF
TRBJ1-1 TRBV25-1 CASTSGTLLSGTEAFF
TRBJ2-5 TRBV4-1 CASSQDRTSGQETQYF
TRBJ1-1 TRBV19 CASSTKHARRVEAFF
TRBJ2-7 TRBV7-8 CASSLGAGRGWEQYF
TRBJ1-3 TRBV2 CASSRRSVGSGNTIYF
TRBJ1-1 TRBV2 CASRAGRTEAFF
TRBJ1-6 TRBV19 CASSTADRFYNSPLHF
TRBJ2-7 TRBV5-4 CASSPGSGAYEQYF
TRBJ1-6 TRBV7-3 CASSLTGQPPLHF